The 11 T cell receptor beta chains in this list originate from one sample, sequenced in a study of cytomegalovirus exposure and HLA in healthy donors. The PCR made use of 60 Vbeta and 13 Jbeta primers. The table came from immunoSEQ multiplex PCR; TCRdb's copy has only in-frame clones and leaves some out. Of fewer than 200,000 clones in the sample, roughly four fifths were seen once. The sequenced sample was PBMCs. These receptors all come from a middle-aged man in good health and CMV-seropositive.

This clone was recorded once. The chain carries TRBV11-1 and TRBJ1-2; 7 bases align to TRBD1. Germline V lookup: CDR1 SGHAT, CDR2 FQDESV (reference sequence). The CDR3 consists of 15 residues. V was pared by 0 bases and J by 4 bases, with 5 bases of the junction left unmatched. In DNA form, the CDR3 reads TGTGCCAGCAGCTTAGCGGCTGGGACAGTCTATGGCTACACCTTC. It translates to CASSLAAGTVYGYTF.

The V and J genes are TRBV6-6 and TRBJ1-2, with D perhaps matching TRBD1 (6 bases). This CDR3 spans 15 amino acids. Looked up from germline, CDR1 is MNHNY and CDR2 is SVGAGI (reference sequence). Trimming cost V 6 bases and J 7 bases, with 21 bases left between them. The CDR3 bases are TGTGCCAGCAGCCCTAGACAGGACCGGCGGGTTGGCTACACCTTC. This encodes CASSPRQDRRVGYTF.

As DNA, the CDR3 is TGCAGCGTTGAATGGCAGAATGAAAAACTGTTTTTT. It yields the protein CSVEWQNEKLFF. The gene calls are TRBV29-1 and TRBJ1-4; D gene unclear. CDR1 SQVTM and CDR2 ANQGSEA come from the germline V gene. The CDR3 totals 12 residues. The V and J ends lost 2 bases and 5 bases respectively, with 6 bases between them.

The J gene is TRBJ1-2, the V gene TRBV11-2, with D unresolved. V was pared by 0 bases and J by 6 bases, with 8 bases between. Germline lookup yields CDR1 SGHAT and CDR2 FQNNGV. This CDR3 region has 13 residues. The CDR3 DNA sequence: TGTGCCAGCAGCTTAGAGTTTGAGGATGGCTACACCTTC. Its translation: CASSLEFEDGYTF.

Written as DNA, the CDR3 is TGTGCCAGCAGCTTAGGCAGTCACATGAACACTGAAGCTTTCTTT. The encoded protein is CASSLGSHMNTEAFF. The J gene is TRBJ1-1, the V gene TRBV7-9; D is unclear. CDR3 size: 15 residues. Germline values: CDR1 SEHNR, CDR2 FQNEAQ (reference sequence). With 1 base removed from V and 0 bases from J, the gap between germline ends came to 9 bases.

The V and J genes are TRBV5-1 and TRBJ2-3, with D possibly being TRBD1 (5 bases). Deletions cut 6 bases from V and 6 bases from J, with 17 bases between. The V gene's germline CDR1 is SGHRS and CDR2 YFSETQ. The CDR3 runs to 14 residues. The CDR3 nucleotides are TGCGCCAGCAAAGACAGTACCGGTCCGGATACGCAGTATTTT. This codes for CASKDSTGPDTQYF.

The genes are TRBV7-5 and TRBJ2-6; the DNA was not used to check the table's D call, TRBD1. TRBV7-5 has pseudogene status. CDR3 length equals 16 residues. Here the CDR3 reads CAVKTGVNPGANVLTF. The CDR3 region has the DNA TGTGCCGTAAAGACAGGGGTGAACCCTGGGGCCAACGTCCTGACTTTC.

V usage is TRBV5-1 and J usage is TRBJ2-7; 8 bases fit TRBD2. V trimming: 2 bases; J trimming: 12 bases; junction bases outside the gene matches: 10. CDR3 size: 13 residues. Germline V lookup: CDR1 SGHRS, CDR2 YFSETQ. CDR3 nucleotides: TGCGCCAGCAGCTTCGGGGGGGGACTCGAGTCGTACTTC. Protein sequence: CASSFGGGLESYF.

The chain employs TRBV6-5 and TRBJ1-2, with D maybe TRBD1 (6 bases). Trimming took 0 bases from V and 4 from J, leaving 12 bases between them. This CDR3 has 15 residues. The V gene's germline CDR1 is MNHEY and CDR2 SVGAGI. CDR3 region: CASSYSGGQGYGYTF. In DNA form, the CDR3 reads TGTGCCAGCAGTTACTCCGGGGGGCAGGGCTATGGCTACACCTTC.

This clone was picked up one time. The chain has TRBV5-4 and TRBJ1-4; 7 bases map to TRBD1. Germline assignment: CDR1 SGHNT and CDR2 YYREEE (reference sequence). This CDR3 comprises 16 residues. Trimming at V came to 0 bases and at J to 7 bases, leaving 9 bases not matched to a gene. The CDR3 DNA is TGTGCCAGCAGCTTGGCCTTGGTGGGACAGCCTGAAAAACTGTTTTTT. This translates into CASSLALVGQPEKLFF.

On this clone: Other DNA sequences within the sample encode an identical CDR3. The CDR3 loop is CASSIGRVSGANVLTF. CDR3 nucleotides: TGTGCCAGTAGTATAGGGCGGGTCTCTGGGGCCAACGTCCTGACTTTC. The chain couples TRBV19 to TRBJ2-6; possibly TRBD2 for D (5 bases). The CDR3 consists of 16 residues. CDR1 LNHDA and CDR2 SQIVND come from the germline V gene (reference sequence). Trimming left V 1 base short and J 0 bases short, with 7 bases between.